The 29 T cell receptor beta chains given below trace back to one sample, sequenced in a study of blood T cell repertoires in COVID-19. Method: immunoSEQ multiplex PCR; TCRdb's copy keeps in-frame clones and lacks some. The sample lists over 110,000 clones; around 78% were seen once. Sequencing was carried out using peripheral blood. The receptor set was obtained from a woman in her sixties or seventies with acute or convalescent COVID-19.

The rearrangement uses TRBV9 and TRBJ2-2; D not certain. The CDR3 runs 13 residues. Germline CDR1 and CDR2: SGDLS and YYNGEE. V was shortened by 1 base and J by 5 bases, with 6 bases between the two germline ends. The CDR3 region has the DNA TGTGCCAGCAGCGTAACTGCGACCGGGGAGCTGTTTTTT. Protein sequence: CASSVTATGELFF.

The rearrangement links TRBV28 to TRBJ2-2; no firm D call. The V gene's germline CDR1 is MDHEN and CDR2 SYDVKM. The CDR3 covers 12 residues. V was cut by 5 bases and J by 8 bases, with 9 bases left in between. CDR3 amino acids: CASSRTPGELFF. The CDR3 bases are TGTGCCAGCAGTCGTACACCGGGGGAGCTGTTTTTT.

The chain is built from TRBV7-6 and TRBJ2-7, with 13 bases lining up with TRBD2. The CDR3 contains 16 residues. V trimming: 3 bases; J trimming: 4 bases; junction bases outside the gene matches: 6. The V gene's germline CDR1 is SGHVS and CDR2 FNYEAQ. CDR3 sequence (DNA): TGTGCCAGCAGCTTTCGGACTAGCGGGAGTCGATACGAGCAGTACTTC. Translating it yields CASSFRTSGSRYEQYF.

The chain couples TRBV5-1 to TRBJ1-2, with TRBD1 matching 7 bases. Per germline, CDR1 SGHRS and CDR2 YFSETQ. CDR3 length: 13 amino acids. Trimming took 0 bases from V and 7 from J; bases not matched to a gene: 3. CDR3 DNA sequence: TGCGCCAGCAGCTTGGACAGGGGATTTGGCTACACCTTC. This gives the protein CASSLDRGFGYTF. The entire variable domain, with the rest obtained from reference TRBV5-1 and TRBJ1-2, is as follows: KAGVTQTPRYLIKTRGQQVTLSCSPISGHRSVSWYQQTPGQGLQFLFEYFSETQRNKGNFPGRFSGRQFSNSRSEMNVSTLELGDSALYLCASSLDRGFGYTFGSGTRLTVV.

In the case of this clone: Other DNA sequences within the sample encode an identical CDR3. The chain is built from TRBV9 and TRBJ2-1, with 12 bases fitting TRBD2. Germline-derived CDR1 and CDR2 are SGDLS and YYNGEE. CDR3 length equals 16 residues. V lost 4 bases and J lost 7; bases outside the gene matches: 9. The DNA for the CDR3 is TGTGCCAGCAGCTCGCGGACTAGCGGGATTAAAAATGAGCAGTTCTTC. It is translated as CASSSRTSGIKNEQFF.

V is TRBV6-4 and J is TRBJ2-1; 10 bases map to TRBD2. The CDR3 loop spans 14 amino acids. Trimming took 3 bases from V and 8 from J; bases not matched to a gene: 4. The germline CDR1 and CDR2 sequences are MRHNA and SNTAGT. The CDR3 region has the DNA TGTGCCAGCAGTGAAACGGGACTAGCGTATGAGCAGTTCTTC. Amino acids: CASSETGLAYEQFF.

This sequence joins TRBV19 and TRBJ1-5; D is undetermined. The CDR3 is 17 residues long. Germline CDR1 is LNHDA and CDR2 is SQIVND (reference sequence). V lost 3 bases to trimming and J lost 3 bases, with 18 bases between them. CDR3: CASSIYLGGRDNQPQHF. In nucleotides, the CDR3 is TGTGCCAGTAGTATTTACTTGGGTGGGCGAGACAATCAGCCCCAGCATTTT.

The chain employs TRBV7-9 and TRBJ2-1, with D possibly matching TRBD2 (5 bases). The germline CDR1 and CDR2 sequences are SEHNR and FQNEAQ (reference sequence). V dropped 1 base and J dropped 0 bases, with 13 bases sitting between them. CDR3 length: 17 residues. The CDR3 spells CASSLEPAVNSYNEQFF. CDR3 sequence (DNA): TGTGCCAGCAGCTTAGAACCAGCGGTGAACTCCTACAATGAGCAGTTCTTC.

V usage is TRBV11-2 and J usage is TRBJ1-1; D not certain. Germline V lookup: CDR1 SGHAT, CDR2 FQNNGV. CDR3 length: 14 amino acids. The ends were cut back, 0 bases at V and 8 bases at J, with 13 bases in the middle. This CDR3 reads CASSLEAKWAEAFF. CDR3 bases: TGTGCCAGCAGCTTAGAGGCCAAATGGGCAGAAGCTTTCTTT.

The CDR3 here is CASSSWTSGSETQYF. The DNA for the CDR3 is TGTGCCAGCAGCTCCTGGACTAGCGGGAGTGAGACCCAGTACTTC. The V gene is TRBV7-9, the J gene TRBJ2-5; TRBD2 matches at 13 bases. From germline, CDR1 is SEHNR and CDR2 FQNEAQ (reference sequence). The CDR3 runs 15 residues. The trim removed 4 bases at V and 5 bases at J, leaving 4 bases unmatched.

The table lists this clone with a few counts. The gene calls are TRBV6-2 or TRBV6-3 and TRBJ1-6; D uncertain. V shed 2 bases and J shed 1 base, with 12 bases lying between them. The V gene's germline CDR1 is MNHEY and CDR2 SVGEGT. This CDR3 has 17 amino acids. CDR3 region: CASSYGRTVSYNSPLHF. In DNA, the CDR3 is TGTGCCAGCAGTTACGGAAGGACTGTGTCCTATAATTCACCCCTCCACTTT.

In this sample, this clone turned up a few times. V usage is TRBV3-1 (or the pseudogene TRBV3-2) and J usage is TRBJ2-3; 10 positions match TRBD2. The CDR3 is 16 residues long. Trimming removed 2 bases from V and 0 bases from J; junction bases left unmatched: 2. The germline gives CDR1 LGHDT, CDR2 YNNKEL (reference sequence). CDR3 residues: CASSQQTSGSTDTQYF. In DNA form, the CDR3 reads TGTGCCAGCAGCCAACAGACTAGCGGGAGCACAGATACGCAGTATTTT.

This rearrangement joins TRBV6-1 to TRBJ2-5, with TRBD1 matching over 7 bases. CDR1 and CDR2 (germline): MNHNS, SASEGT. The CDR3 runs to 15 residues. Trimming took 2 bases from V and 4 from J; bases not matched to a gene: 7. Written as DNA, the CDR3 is TGTGCCAGCAGTGAAAGGAGAGGGGGCGGAGAGACCCAGTACTTC. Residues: CASSERRGGGETQYF.

This chain's CDR3 is CASRFGQGKTFF. The CDR3 DNA reads TGTGCCAGCAGGTTTGGACAGGGGAAAACTTTCTTT. The chain uses TRBV12-3 or TRBV12-4 and TRBJ1-1; the match to TRBD1 covers 9 bases. This CDR3 has 12 amino acids. V dropped 6 bases and J dropped 12; count of bases not matched to a gene: 8.

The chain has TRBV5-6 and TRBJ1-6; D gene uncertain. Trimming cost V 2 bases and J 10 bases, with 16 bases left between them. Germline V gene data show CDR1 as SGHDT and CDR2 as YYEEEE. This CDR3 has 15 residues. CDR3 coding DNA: TGTGCCAGCAGCTTTCGGACGGGGATAGGCTCACCCCTCCACTTT. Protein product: CASSFRTGIGSPLHF.

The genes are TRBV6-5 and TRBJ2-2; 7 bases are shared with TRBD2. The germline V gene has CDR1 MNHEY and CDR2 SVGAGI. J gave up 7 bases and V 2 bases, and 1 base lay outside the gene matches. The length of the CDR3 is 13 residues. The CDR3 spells CASSYRGDGELFF. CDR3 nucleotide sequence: TGTGCCAGCAGTTACCGGGGGGACGGGGAGCTGTTTTTT.

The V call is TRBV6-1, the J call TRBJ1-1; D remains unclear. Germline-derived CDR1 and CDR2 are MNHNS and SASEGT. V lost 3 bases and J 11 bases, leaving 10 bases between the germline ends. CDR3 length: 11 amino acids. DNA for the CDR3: TGTGCCAGCAGTGATTTTCCATTGGCTTTCTTT. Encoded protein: CASSDFPLAFF.

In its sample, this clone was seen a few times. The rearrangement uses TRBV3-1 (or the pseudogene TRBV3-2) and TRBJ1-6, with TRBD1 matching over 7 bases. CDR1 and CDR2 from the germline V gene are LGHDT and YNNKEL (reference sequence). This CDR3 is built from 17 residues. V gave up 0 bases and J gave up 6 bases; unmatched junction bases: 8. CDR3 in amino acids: CASSQDRGGQFNSPLHF. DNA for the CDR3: TGTGCCAGCAGCCAAGACCGAGGGGGACAGTTTAATTCACCCCTCCACTTT.

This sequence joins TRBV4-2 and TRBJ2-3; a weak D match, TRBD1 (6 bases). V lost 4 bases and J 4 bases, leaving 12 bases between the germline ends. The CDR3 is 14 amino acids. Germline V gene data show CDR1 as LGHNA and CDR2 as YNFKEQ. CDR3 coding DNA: TGTGCCAGCAGCCGTCTAGAGGGGGCAGATACGCAGTATTTT. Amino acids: CASSRLEGADTQYF.

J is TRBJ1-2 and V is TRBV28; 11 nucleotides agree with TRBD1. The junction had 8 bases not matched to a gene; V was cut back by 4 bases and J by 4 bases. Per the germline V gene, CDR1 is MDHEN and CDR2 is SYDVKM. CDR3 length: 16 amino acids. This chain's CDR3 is CASSSPWTGGSYGYTF. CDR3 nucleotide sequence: TGTGCCAGCAGTTCCCCTTGGACAGGGGGCAGCTATGGCTACACCTTC.

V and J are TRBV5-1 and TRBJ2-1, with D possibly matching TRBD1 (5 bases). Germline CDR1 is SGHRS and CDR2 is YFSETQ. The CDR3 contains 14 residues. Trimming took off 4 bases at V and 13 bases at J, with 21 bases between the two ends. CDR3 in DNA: TGCGCCAGCAGCCTACCGGATACGTTCCAGGGACAGTTCTTC. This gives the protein CASSLPDTFQGQFF.

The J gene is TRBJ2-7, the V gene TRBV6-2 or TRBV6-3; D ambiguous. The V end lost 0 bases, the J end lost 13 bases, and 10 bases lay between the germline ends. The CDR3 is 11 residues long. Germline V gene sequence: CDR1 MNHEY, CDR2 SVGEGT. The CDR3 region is CASSYSSRLYF. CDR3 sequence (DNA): TGTGCCAGCAGTTACTCGTCCCGGTTATACTTC.

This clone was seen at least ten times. The CDR3 coding sequence is TGCGCCAGCAGCCAAGATCACAGGACCCTGATTGACCAGCCCCAGCATTTT. This gives the protein CASSQDHRTLIDQPQHF. The gene calls are TRBV4-1 and TRBJ1-5; a weak D match, TRBD1 (5 bases). Germline V lookup: CDR1 MGHRA, CDR2 YSYEKL. With 0 bases removed from V and 7 bases from J, the gap between germline ends came to 19 bases. The CDR3 loop spans 17 amino acids.

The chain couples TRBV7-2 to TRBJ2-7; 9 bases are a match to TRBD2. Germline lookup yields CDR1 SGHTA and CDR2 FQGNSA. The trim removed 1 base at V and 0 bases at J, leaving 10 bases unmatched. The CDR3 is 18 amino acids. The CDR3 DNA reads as TGTGCCAGCAGCTTAGACGGGCGTCTAGCGGGACCCTCCTACGAGCAGTACTTC. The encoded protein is CASSLDGRLAGPSYEQYF. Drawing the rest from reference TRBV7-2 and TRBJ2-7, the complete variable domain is GAGVSQSPSNKVTEKGKDVELRCDPISGHTALYWYRQSLGQGLEFLIYFQGNSAPDKSGLPSDRFSAERTGGSVSTLTIQRTQQEDSAVYLCASSLDGRLAGPSYEQYFGPGTRLTVT.

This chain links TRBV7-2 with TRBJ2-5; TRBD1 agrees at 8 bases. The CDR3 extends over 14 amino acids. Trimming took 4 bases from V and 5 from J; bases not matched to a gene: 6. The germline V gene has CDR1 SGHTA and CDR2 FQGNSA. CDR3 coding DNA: TGTGCCAGCAGCTCTTACAGGGGGGAGGAGACCCAGTACTTC. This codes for CASSSYRGEETQYF.

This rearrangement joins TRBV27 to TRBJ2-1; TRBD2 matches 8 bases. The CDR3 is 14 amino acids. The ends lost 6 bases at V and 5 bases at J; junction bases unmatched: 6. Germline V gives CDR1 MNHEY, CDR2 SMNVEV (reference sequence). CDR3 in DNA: TGTGCCAGCAGACTCGGGGGGGTTAACAATGAGCAGTTCTTC. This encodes CASRLGGVNNEQFF.

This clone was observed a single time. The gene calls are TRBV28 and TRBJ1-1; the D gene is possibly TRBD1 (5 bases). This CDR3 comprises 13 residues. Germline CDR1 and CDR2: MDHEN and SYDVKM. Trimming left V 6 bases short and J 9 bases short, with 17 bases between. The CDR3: CASRTQGNLKAFF. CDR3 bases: TGTGCCAGCAGAACGCAGGGAAACCTAAAAGCTTTCTTT.

CDR3 nucleotide sequence: TGCGCCAGCGATCAGGGTGGGAATTCACCCCTCCACTTT. Translated, it gives CASDQGGNSPLHF. This rearrangement joins TRBV10-1 to TRBJ1-6; D perhaps matches TRBD1 (5 bases). The CDR3 spans 13 residues. CDR1 and CDR2 from the germline V gene are WNHNN and SYGVQD (reference sequence). Trimming took off 8 bases at V and 7 bases at J, with 12 bases between the two ends.

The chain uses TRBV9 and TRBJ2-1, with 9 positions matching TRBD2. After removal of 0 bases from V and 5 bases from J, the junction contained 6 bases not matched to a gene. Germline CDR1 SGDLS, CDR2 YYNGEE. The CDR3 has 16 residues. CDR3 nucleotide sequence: TGTGCCAGCAGCGTAGGTTCTCTAGCGGGAAACAATGAGCAGTTCTTC. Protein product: CASSVGSLAGNNEQFF.